This is a list of T cell receptor beta chains from one sample in a study of shared clonotypes between healthy human individuals. Generated by immunoSEQ multiplex PCR, the TCRdb table keeps only in-frame clones and is missing some. The repertoire holds 2 million to 2.5 million clones, with 80% to 95% as singletons. Source material: naive CD4+ T cells from PBMCs. Source of these receptors: a man aged 18 to 35 in good health. Some clones in this sample may be carry-over from other donors' samples. Both conserved end residues are part of each CDR3.

v_call	cdr3_aa
TRBV5-5	CASSPIGGTSYEQYF
TRBV28	CASSFLQGLAGGVEQFF
TRBV7-2	CASSHLRETQYF
TRBV6-5	CASRSGGETQYF
TRBV19	CASREPGGLETQYF
TRBV6-4	CASSAQGVGGELFF
TRBV25-1	CASSRGNTIYF
TRBV30	CAWSNPIGNTIYF
TRBV2	CASSEATGKTYEQYF
TRBV7-3	CASSLMDGNEQFF
TRBV7-2	CASMTSSNTGELFF
TRBV19	CASSIGQHTGELFF
TRBV11-2	CASDAAGGVGEQFF
TRBV5-6	CASRRRSWQETQYF
TRBV5-1	CASSLVSGAQPQHF
TRBV5-5	CASSLNGQPQHF
TRBV7-2	CASSWGRLETQYF
TRBV6-6	CASSQGRNNQPQHF
TRBV5-1	CASSVWTSGSYNEQFF
TRBV27	CASSYRETQYF
TRBV4-1	CASSQKQGTSFPYEQYF
TRBV5-1	CASSWTGDNQPQHF
TRBV5-4	CASSFVGQGSSGANVLTF
TRBV5-1	CASSESDRVGRNEQFF
TRBV19	CASRKYGDYTF
TRBV14	CASQTGALTDTQYF
TRBV6-1	CASSLSGGSKEQFF
TRBV4-1	CASSLRTNTQETQYF
TRBV28	CASNSGQVAYEQYF
TRBV18	CASSPPRTSYEQYF
TRBV15	CATSRRPSNYGYTF
TRBV5-1	CASSPGTTLPGANVLTF
TRBV19	CASSRGGHREYQPQHF
TRBV28	CASSTPGPQETQYF
TRBV5-6	CASSFGRGHDEQYF
TRBV7-3	CASSPGAGTPTQYF
TRBV6-5	CASSTGESLGGYTF
TRBV11-2	CASSPDRVSGNTIYF
TRBV7-2	CASSLYGRVETQYF
TRBV2	CASQGQQPPLHF
TRBV28	CASSRSGTIGYTF
TRBV30	CAWSVRRGADTQYF
TRBV2	CASAGQGNEKLFF
TRBV4-1	CASSPDRGILQETQYF
TRBV5-1	CASSPPSSGRVNEQFF
TRBV28	CASSSPGQYRTDTQYF
TRBV14	CASSQSYRGVTGESGYTF
TRBV10-3	CAISRQGPSLSTDTQYF
TRBV2	CASSVVPQDRELFF
TRBV2	CASRDHPGTGSGANVLTF
TRBV29-1	CSVGGQGAPGANVLTF
TRBV5-1	CASSHGGTAPEELFF
TRBV11-3	CASSLGGRVAGELFF
TRBV29-1	CSVAWTQGDGYTF
TRBV7-9	CASSLARSGVAWGQFF
TRBV6-5	CASRLGQGFYNEQFF
TRBV29-1	CSVTTGSKKETQYF
TRBV7-2	CASSFPSGTEAFF
TRBV5-8	CASSLLSEQYF
TRBV7-2	CASSLRQGAANTEAFF